The next 4 T cell receptor beta chains were all read from a single sample in a study of blood T cell repertoires in COVID-19. The protocol was immunoSEQ multiplex PCR, while the TCRdb copy is restricted to in-frame clones and leaves out a portion. The sample carries 150,000 to 200,000 clones, 70% to 80% recorded once. Input material: peripheral blood. These receptors came from a man over 45 who had recovered from COVID-19.

V is TRBV5-1 and J is TRBJ2-2; weak D call: TRBD2 (6 bases). Germline loops: CDR1 SGHRS, CDR2 YFSETQ. V was pared by 2 bases and J by 3 bases, with 11 bases between. The CDR3 loop spans 15 amino acids. The chain's CDR3 is CASSLVGGHTGELFF. The CDR3 DNA reads TGCGCCAGCAGCTTAGTGGGAGGACACACCGGGGAGCTGTTTTTT.

The J gene is TRBJ2-6, the V gene TRBV10-3; D ambiguous. The germline gives CDR1 ENHRY, CDR2 SYGVKD. The CDR3 has 15 amino acids. The ends were cut back, 4 bases at V and 4 bases at J, with 11 bases in the middle. This chain's CDR3 is CAISGAGAGANVLTF. In DNA form, the CDR3 reads TGTGCCATCAGTGGGGCAGGCGCCGGGGCCAACGTCCTGACTTTC.

This chain uses TRBV3-1 (or the pseudogene TRBV3-2) with TRBJ2-7; TRBD2 might be the D (7 bases). This CDR3 has 16 amino acids. Trimming stripped 1 base from V and 0 bases from J, with 13 bases between. Germline CDR1 and CDR2: LGHDT and YNNKEL (reference sequence). DNA for the CDR3: TGTGCCAGCAGCCAAGTAGGGGGGGAAAGCTCCTACGAGCAGTACTTC. This sequence encodes CASSQVGGESSYEQYF.

The chain recombines TRBV7-8 with TRBJ2-3; TRBD2 aligns across 12 bases. The CDR3 is made up of 16 amino acids. V shed 1 base, J shed 6 bases, and the junction held 5 bases outside the gene matches. Germline V gene data show CDR1 as SGHVS and CDR2 as FQNEAQ. CDR3 coding DNA: TGTGCCAGCAGCTTAGTGGGACTAGCGGGCTTGGATACGCAGTATTTT. This gives the protein CASSLVGLAGLDTQYF.